This T cell receptor beta chain was identified during a study of OX40 agonist ivuxolimab in advanced cancers. General observations from the study: Partial responders receiving 0.1-3.0 mg/kg showed among the lowest clonal expansion.

Details on this clone: The antigen remains undetermined.

This CDR3 is built from 14 residues. Deletions cut 4 bases from V and 0 bases from J, with 9 bases between. The germline V gene has CDR1 KGHSH and CDR2 LQKENI. TCRdb's table, derived via immunoSEQ multiplex PCR, lists solely in-frame clones and lacks some. The data contain 60,000 to 75,000 clones, less than 90% of them singletons. The sequencing here drew on CD4+ or CD8+ T cells sorted from blood, taken in a trial of the OX40 agonist ivuxolimab. The source of this sequence is an adult with an advanced solid tumor such as melanoma, head and neck, liver or kidney cancer. The V and J genes are TRBV18 and TRBJ1-1; D call uncertain. The CDR3 DNA follows: TGTGCCAGCTCACTTACAGAGATGAACACTGAAGCTTTCTTT. This encodes CASSLTEMNTEAFF.